This T cell receptor beta chain was sequenced during a study of shared clonotypes between healthy human individuals. Study as a whole: Serving as donors were two women and three men, whose ages spanned 18 to 49.

Unsorted PBMC DNA went through sequencing on ten immunoSEQ deep assay plates. The method was immunoSEQ multiplex PCR; TCRdb's version includes in-frame clones alone and lacks a portion of them. The sample has fewer than 650,000 clones, around three quarters seen once. This CDR3 has 17 residues. Germline CDR1 is SGHRS and CDR2 is YFSETQ. J lost 4 bases, V lost 0 bases, and 7 bases had no gene match. The donors, healthy adults who were HIV-negative, had experienced no recent acute infections or vaccinations. The sequencing sample was made of PBMCs. J is TRBJ2-1 and V is TRBV5-1; 10 bases map to TRBD2. This TCR was sampled from a woman aged 40 to 49 in good health. Some clones in this sample may be carry-over from other donors' samples. This CDR3 is CASSLVASGSEYNEQFF. The CDR3 nucleotides are TGCGCCAGCAGCTTGGTCGCTAGCGGGAGTGAATACAATGAGCAGTTCTTC.